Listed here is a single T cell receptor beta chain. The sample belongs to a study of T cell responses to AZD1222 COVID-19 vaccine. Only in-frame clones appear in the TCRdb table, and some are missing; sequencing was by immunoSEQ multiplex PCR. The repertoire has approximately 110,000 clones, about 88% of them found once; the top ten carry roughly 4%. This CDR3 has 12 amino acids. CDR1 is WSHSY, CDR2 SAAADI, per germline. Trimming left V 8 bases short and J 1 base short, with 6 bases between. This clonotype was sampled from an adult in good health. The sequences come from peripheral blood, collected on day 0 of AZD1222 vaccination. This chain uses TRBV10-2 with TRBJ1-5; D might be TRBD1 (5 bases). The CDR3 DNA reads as TGCGCCAGCCGGGACAGCAATCAGCCCCAGCATTTT. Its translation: CASRDSNQPQHF.